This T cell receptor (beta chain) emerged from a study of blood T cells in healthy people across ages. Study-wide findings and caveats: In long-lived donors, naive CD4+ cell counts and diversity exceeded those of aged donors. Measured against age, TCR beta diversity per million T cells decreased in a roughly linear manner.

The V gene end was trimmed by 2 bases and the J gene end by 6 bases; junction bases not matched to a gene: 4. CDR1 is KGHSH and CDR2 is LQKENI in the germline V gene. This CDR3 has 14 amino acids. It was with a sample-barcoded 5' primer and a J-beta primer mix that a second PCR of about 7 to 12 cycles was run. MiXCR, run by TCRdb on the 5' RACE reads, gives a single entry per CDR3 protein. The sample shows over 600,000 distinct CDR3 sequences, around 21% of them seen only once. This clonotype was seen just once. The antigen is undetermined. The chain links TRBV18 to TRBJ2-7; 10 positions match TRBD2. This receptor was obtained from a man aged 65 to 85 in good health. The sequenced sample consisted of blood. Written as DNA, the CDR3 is TGTGCCAGCTCACCAGGGGGGACTAGCGCCGAGCAGTACTTC. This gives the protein CASSPGGTSAEQYF.